A single sample is the source of the 14 T cell receptor beta chains below, sequenced in a study of blood T cell repertoires in COVID-19. Assay: immunoSEQ multiplex PCR; the TCRdb copy retains only in-frame clones and omits some. Of 200,000 to 250,000 clones listed, nearly 90% are singletons. Input material: PBMCs or T cells enriched from blood (not recorded which). These receptors were obtained from a man aged 25 to 45 who had been exposed to COVID-19.

This clone has just one count. J is TRBJ1-2 and V is TRBV15; D gene unclear. From germline, CDR1 is LNHNV and CDR2 YYDKDF (reference sequence). Between the trimmed V and J ends, which lost 3 bases and 3 bases, there was a span of 14 bases. This CDR3 comprises 15 residues. This CDR3 is CATSSLTAEYYGYTF. In nucleotides, the CDR3 is TGTGCCACCAGCAGCCTTACCGCGGAATACTATGGCTACACCTTC.

This chain uses TRBV25-1 with TRBJ1-1; a weak D match, TRBD1 (5 bases). V was trimmed by 3 bases and J by 4 bases, leaving 12 bases between them. Germline assignment: CDR1 MGHDK and CDR2 SYGVNS. This CDR3 is built from 14 residues. CDR3 residues: CASSDETVSTEAFF. CDR3 coding DNA: TGTGCCAGCAGTGACGAGACAGTCTCCACTGAAGCTTTCTTT.

The chain carries TRBV19 and TRBJ2-3; D perhaps matches TRBD1 (5 bases). This CDR3 comprises 15 residues. V shed 6 bases and J shed 2 bases, with 15 bases lying between them. Germline assignment: CDR1 LNHDA and CDR2 SQIVND (reference sequence). The CDR3, as DNA: TGTGCCAGTAGACCTAGGGGATCAGTCACAGATACGCAGTATTTT. Translating gives CASRPRGSVTDTQYF.

The chain combines TRBV7-6 with TRBJ2-5; the D gene is possibly TRBD2 (6 bases). Trimming shortened V by 2 bases and J by 2 bases, and 15 bases separated the two germline ends. CDR1 is SGHVS and CDR2 is FNYEAQ in the germline V gene. The CDR3 contains 16 residues. The CDR3 coding sequence is TGTGCCAGCAGCTTAAACCAGGACTACCCTCAAGAGACCCAGTACTTC. Its protein product is CASSLNQDYPQETQYF.

The chain has TRBV27 and TRBJ1-5; no firm D call. Germline CDR1 is MNHEY and CDR2 is SMNVEV (reference sequence). The CDR3 is 13 residues long. V was pared by 2 bases and J by 0 bases, with 2 bases between. CDR3 nucleotide sequence: TGTGCCAGCAGTTTACATAGCAATCAGCCCCAGCATTTT. This codes for CASSLHSNQPQHF.

The chain links TRBV4-1 to TRBJ1-5; the D is unclear. The V gene's germline CDR1 is MGHRA and CDR2 YSYEKL. The CDR3 sequence is 15 residues long. Trimming shortened V by 4 bases and J by 1 base, and 11 bases separated the two germline ends. The CDR3 bases are TGCGCCAGCAGCCCAACTCCGAGGAGCAATCAGCCCCAGCATTTT. It codes for CASSPTPRSNQPQHF.

This clone was observed a single time. The chain links TRBV5-1 to TRBJ2-2; possible D gene TRBD1, 6 bases. The CDR3 spans 15 residues. V lost 4 bases and J 2 bases, leaving 12 bases between the germline ends. CDR1 and CDR2 (germline): SGHRS, YFSETQ. This CDR3 reads CASSRDNGNTGELFF. In DNA form, the CDR3 reads TGCGCCAGCAGCCGGGACAACGGAAACACCGGGGAGCTGTTTTTT.

This clone was counted only a few times. The rearrangement joins TRBV5-4 to TRBJ2-2, with 13 bases fitting TRBD2. V was clipped by 4 bases and J by 6 bases; unmatched bases: 6. Looked up from germline, CDR1 is SGHNT and CDR2 is YYREEE (reference sequence). The CDR3 runs 16 residues. CDR3 sequence: CASSLGLAGESGELFF. CDR3 bases: TGTGCCAGCAGCCTTGGACTAGCGGGGGAGTCCGGGGAGCTGTTTTTT.

The chain joins TRBV19 to TRBJ1-5; 7 nucleotides agree with TRBD1. With 7 bases clipped from V and 4 bases from J, the junction kept 4 bases outside the gene matches. CDR1 and CDR2 (germline): LNHDA, SQIVND (reference sequence). The CDR3 contains 13 residues. The DNA of the CDR3 is TGTGCCAGTACCACACAGGGGAATCAGCCCCAGCATTTT. It translates to CASTTQGNQPQHF.

The chain couples TRBV7-3 to TRBJ2-2; possible D gene TRBD2, 8 bases. The CDR3 totals 16 residues. CDR1 is SGHTA, CDR2 FQGTGA, per germline. Trimming stripped 5 bases from V and 4 bases from J, with 17 bases between. In nucleotides, the CDR3 is TGTGCCAGCAGCCCAAGGGACAGCGGGGGCACCGGGGAGCTGTTTTTT. Residues: CASSPRDSGGTGELFF.

The chain combines TRBV18 with TRBJ2-1; 7 nucleotides line up with TRBD1. The V segment lost 1 base and the J segment 6 bases; nucleotides outside the gene matches: 9. CDR3 size: 16 residues. Germline CDR1 reads KGHSH; CDR2 reads LQKENI. The CDR3 DNA reads as TGTGCCAGCTCACCACAGGGGGCAGGGATGCTCAATGAGCAGTTCTTC. Encoded protein: CASSPQGAGMLNEQFF.

The CDR3 sequence: CASSIGRGPNTEAFF. The CDR3, as DNA: TGTGCCAGCAGCATCGGGAGAGGGCCGAACACTGAAGCTTTCTTT. The chain joins TRBV5-6 to TRBJ1-1; D remains unclear. The V gene lost 4 bases and the J gene lost 1 base, with 14 bases spanning the gap. The V gene's germline CDR1 is SGHDT and CDR2 YYEEEE. The CDR3 has 15 amino acids.

The CDR3 reads CASSGGLSNQPQHF. In DNA form, the CDR3 reads TGTGCCAGCAGCGGGGGGCTGAGCAATCAGCCCCAGCATTTT. The J gene is TRBJ1-5, the V gene TRBV9; D perhaps matches TRBD1 (6 bases). The CDR3 covers 14 residues. The V gene's germline CDR1 is SGDLS and CDR2 YYNGEE. V was pared by 3 bases and J by 1 base, with 8 bases between. Based on the CDR3 plus reference TRBV9 and TRBJ1-5, the full variable domain is DSGVTQTPKHLITATGQRVTLRCSPRSGDLSVYWYQQSLDQGLQFLIQYYNGEERAKGNILERFSAQQFPDLHSELNLSSLELGDSALYFCASSGGLSNQPQHFGDGTRLSIL.

The sample holds one count of this clone. The chain employs TRBV23-1 and TRBJ1-5; the D is unclear. TRBV23-1 is designated an ORF whose function remains uncertain. Trimming pared 0 bases from V and 7 bases from J, leaving 13 bases between. The CDR3 sequence is 15 residues long. The CDR3 sequence: CASSQSGRRWQPQHF. As DNA, the CDR3 is TGCGCCAGCAGTCAATCGGGTCGGAGGTGGCAGCCCCAGCATTTT.